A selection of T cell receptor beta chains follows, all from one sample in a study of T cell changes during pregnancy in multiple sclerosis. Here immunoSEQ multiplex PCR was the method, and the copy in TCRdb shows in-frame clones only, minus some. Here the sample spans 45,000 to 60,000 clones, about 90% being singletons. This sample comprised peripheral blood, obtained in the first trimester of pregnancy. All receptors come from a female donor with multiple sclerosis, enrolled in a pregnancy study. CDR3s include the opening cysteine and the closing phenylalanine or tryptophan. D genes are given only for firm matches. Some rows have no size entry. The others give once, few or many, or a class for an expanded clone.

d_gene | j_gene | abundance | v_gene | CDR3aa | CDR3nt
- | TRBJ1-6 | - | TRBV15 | CATSREADSPLHF | TGTGCCACCAGCAGGGAGGCAGATTCACCCCTCCACTTT
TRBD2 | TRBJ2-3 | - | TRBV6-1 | CATSRTSGGPDTQYF | TGTGCCACTTCCCGAACTAGCGGGGGGCCAGATACGCAGTATTTT
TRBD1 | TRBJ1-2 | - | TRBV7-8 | CASKVGQGARYGYTF | TGTGCCAGCAAAGTCGGCCAGGGGGCGCGGTATGGCTACACCTTC
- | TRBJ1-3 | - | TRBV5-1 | CASSATATSGNTIYF | TGCGCCAGCAGCGCAACAGCTACATCTGGAAACACCATATATTTT
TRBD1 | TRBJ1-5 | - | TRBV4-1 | CASSQPPRGTGGSRGQPQHF | TGCGCCAGCAGCCAACCCCCTCGGGGGACAGGGGGCTCCCGGGGGCAGCCCCAGCATTTT
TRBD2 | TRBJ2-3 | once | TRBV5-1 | CASSGSLAGRDTQYF | TGCGCCAGCAGCGGGTCCCTAGCGGGGCGGGATACGCAGTATTTT
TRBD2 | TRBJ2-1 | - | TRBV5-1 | CASSLLAGGPGEQFF | TGCGCCAGCAGCTTACTAGCGGGGGGGCCCGGTGAGCAGTTCTTC
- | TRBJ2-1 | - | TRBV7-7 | CASSPGPRGGWFNEQFF | TGTGCTAGCAGCCCGGGGCCCAGGGGCGGTTGGTTCAATGAGCAGTTCTTC
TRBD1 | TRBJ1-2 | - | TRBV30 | CAWSVVPTGGLGGYTF | TGTGCCTGGAGTGTAGTCCCGACAGGGGGTTTGGGTGGCTACACCTTC
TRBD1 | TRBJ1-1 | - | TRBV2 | CAVGSRQGEGEAFF | TGTGCCGTCGGGTCTCGACAGGGGGAGGGGGAAGCTTTCTTT
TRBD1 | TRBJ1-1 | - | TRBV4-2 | CASSQRRGGSAREAFF | TGTGCCAGCAGCCAAAGGAGAGGGGGCTCGGCCCGTGAAGCTTTCTTT
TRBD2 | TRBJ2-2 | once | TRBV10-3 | CASGGGASGELFF | TGTGCCTCCGGCGGGGGGGCGTCAGGGGAGCTGTTTTTT
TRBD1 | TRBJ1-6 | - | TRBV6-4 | CASRDRGVNSPLHF | TGTGCCAGCCGGGACAGGGGTGTTAATTCACCCCTCCACTTT
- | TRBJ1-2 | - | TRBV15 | CATSQAFYGYTF | TGTGCCACCAGCCAAGCATTCTATGGCTACACCTTC
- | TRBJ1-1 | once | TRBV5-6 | CASSFGTYTEAFF | TGTGCCAGCAGCTTCGGGACTTACACTGAAGCTTTCTTT
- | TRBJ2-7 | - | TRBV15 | CATSRDGTENYEQYF | TGTGCCACCAGCAGAGATGGGACTGAAAACTACGAGCAGTACTTC
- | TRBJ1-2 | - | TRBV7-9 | CASTRDRTATNYGYTF | TGTGCCAGCACCCGTGACAGGACGGCGACTAACTATGGCTACACCTTC
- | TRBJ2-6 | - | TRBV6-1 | CASTTASGANVLTF | TGTGCCAGCACGACAGCCTCTGGGGCCAACGTCCTGACTTTC
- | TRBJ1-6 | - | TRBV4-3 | CASSLSTGYNSPLHF | TGCGCCAGCAGCCTCAGTACAGGGTATAATTCACCCCTCCACTTT
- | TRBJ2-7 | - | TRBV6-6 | CASSYSRDYEQYF | TGTGCCAGCAGTTACTCCAGGGACTACGAGCAGTACTTC
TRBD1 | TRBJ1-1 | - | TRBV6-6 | CASRYDRGHGNTEAFF | TGTGCCAGCAGATACGACAGGGGGCACGGGAACACTGAAGCTTTCTTT
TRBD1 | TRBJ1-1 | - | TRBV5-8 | CASSLLETGSTEAFF | TGTGCCAGCAGCTTGCTCGAGACAGGGAGCACTGAAGCTTTCTTT
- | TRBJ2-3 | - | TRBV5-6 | CASSYAGTPDTDTQYF | TGTGCCAGCAGCTACGCCGGGACTCCAGACACAGATACGCAGTATTTT
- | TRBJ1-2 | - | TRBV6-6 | CASGIGYGYTF | TGTGCCAGCGGTATCGGCTATGGCTACACCTTC